A single sample gave rise to the 21 T cell receptor beta chains below, sequenced in a study of shared clonotypes between healthy human individuals. Some clones are missing from TCRdb's copy, which holds only in-frame ones; the method was immunoSEQ multiplex PCR. The sample records hundreds of thousands of clones, roughly four fifths being singletons. Input material: PBMCs. These receptors were collected from a middle-aged woman in good health. Some clones in this sample may be carry-over from other donors' samples.

This chain uses TRBV28 with TRBJ2-3, with D hard to call. Between the trimmed V and J ends, which lost 10 bases and 4 bases, there was a span of 18 bases. The CDR3 consists of 14 residues. The germline V gene encodes CDR1 MDHEN and CDR2 SYDVKM. The CDR3: CAISEGSRADTQYF. CDR3 DNA sequence: TGTGCCATCTCTGAAGGGTCCCGCGCAGATACGCAGTATTTT.

The gene calls are TRBV4-2 and TRBJ2-7; D possibly corresponds to TRBD2 (6 bases). The germline CDR1 and CDR2 sequences are LGHNA and YNFKEQ. V dropped 4 bases and J dropped 2 bases, with 18 bases sitting between them. The CDR3 consists of 16 residues. CDR3 sequence (DNA): TGTGCCAGCAGCCTGATGACGGGGAGGACCCCCTACGAGCAGTACTTC. Translation gives CASSLMTGRTPYEQYF.

This sequence joins TRBV5-4 and TRBJ2-1, with a tentative D call TRBD1 (6 bases). The germline V and J ends were trimmed by 4 bases and 1 base, with 18 bases remaining between them. Germline CDR1 and CDR2: SGHNT and YYREEE (reference sequence). CDR3 size: 17 residues. The CDR3 DNA reads TGTGCCAGCAGCGGCCTGGGGGCGGCCACTTCCTACAATGAGCAGTTCTTC. Translation gives CASSGLGAATSYNEQFF.

The table lists this clone with a count of one. J is TRBJ2-1 and V is TRBV7-2, with D uncertain. Germline CDR1 and CDR2: SGHTA and FQGNSA. The CDR3 runs to 16 residues. The V end was cut by 2 bases, the J end by 0 bases, with 11 bases between. The CDR3 DNA is TGTGCCAGCAGCTTAATGGGCGTGAGCTCCTACAATGAGCAGTTCTTC. Translation gives CASSLMGVSSYNEQFF.

This chain joins TRBV29-1 and TRBJ2-1, with D unresolved. The CDR3 covers 13 residues. Looked up from germline, CDR1 is SQVTM and CDR2 is ANQGSEA. Trimming stripped 4 bases from V and 4 bases from J, with 11 bases between. CDR3 amino acids: CSVGFPQYNEQFF. The CDR3 coding sequence is TGCAGCGTTGGGTTCCCACAATACAATGAGCAGTTCTTC.

V gene TRBV18 combines with J gene TRBJ2-2; D may be TRBD1 (5 bases). V gave up 2 bases and J gave up 2 bases, with 9 bases separating them. The CDR3 loop spans 15 amino acids. The germline gives CDR1 KGHSH, CDR2 LQKENI. The CDR3 DNA reads as TGTGCCAGCTCACCAGACAGTCGAAACACCGGGGAGCTGTTTTTT. This gives the protein CASSPDSRNTGELFF.

The chain carries TRBV6-7 and TRBJ2-7, with D possibly TRBD2 on 5 matching bases. TRBV6-7 is an open reading frame whose function is uncertain. V lost 6 bases, J lost 4 bases, and 13 bases lay in between. This CDR3 contains 13 residues. CDR3 DNA: TGTGCCAGCAGCCGGGGAAGCAGTTACGAGCAGTACTTC. It encodes CASSRGSSYEQYF.

This chain uses TRBV9 with TRBJ2-1; the match to TRBD1 covers 7 bases. After removal of 4 bases from V and 6 bases from J, the junction contained 7 bases not matched to a gene. Per germline, CDR1 SGDLS and CDR2 YYNGEE. There are 14 residues in the CDR3. The CDR3 reads CASSPRQGPNEQFF. CDR3 nucleotides: TGTGCCAGCAGCCCACGACAGGGTCCCAATGAGCAGTTCTTC. The full variable domain, rest sourced from reference TRBV9 and TRBJ2-1, is DSGVTQTPKHLITATGQRVTLRCSPRSGDLSVYWYQQSLDQGLQFLIQYYNGEERAKGNILERFSAQQFPDLHSELNLSSLELGDSALYFCASSPRQGPNEQFFGPGTRLTVL.

Details on this clone: Just one base apart from a much larger clone, this may be a read error. The chain has TRBV5-6 and TRBJ2-1, with TRBD2 matching over 8 bases. With 0 bases clipped from V and 1 base from J, the junction kept 0 bases outside the gene matches. The CDR3 length is 15 residues. The germline V gene has CDR1 SGHDT and CDR2 YYEEEE. The DNA for the CDR3 is TGTGCCAGCAGCTTGGGACTAGCGTCCTACAATGAGCAGTTCTTC. This sequence encodes CASSLGLASYNEQFF.

The chain combines TRBV7-8 with TRBJ1-2, with a weak D call TRBD1 (6 bases). V lost 2 bases and J lost 7, with 11 bases in between. Germline V CDR1 and CDR2: SGHVS, FQNEAQ. CDR3 length: 13 residues. CDR3 sequence (DNA): TGTGCCAGCAGCTTAAACAGGGAACGTGGCTACACCTTC. Protein: CASSLNRERGYTF. The full variable domain, completed using reference TRBV7-8 and TRBJ1-2, is GAGVSQSPRYKVAKRGQDVALRCDPISGHVSLFWYQQALGQGPEFLTYFQNEAQLDKSGLPSDRFFAERPEGSVSTLKIQRTQQEDSAVYLCASSLNRERGYTFGSGTRLTVV.

Comment on this clone: Other DNA sequences of this sample code for an identical CDR3. The CDR3 reads CASSRGRSYEQYF. The CDR3 nucleotides are TGTGCCAGCAGCCGGGGTCGAAGCTACGAGCAGTACTTC. This rearrangement joins TRBV28 to TRBJ2-7; tentatively, D is TRBD2 (5 bases). Germline CDR1 and CDR2: MDHEN and SYDVKM. The germline V and J ends were trimmed by 6 bases and 3 bases, with 12 bases remaining between them. The CDR3 is made up of 13 amino acids.

At least ten counts were recorded for this clone. The chain combines TRBV9 with TRBJ2-5; 7 positions match TRBD2. The ends lost 7 bases at V and 3 bases at J; junction bases unmatched: 12. The germline V gene encodes CDR1 SGDLS and CDR2 YYNGEE. The CDR3 runs 15 residues. CDR3 nucleotide sequence: TGTGCCAGCGCCTCTAGCACGGGGGGAAAAGAGACCCAGTACTTC. It specifies CASASSTGGKETQYF.

This clone was seen a handful of times. V and J are TRBV6-4 and TRBJ1-1; no clear D. Germline V CDR1 and CDR2: MRHNA, SNTAGT. V gave up 4 bases and J gave up 0 bases, with 6 bases separating them. The CDR3 extends over 13 amino acids. DNA for the CDR3: TGTGCCAGCAGTGTCTCCATGAACACTGAAGCTTTCTTT. Its translation: CASSVSMNTEAFF.

The chain is built from TRBV18 and TRBJ2-2, with 7 bases matching TRBD2. The germline CDR1 and CDR2 sequences are KGHSH and LQKENI. The CDR3 is made up of 17 amino acids. Trimming cost V 4 bases and J 6 bases; bases outside gene matches: 14. In nucleotides, the CDR3 is TGTGCCAGCTCACGAGACCCCGGGGGGATTGACGCCGGGGAGCTGTTTTTT. It encodes CASSRDPGGIDAGELFF.

This chain joins TRBV7-9 and TRBJ1-1; 7 bases are a match to TRBD1. This CDR3 contains 13 residues. The germline gives CDR1 SEHNR, CDR2 FQNEAQ (reference sequence). J lost 7 bases, V lost 2 bases, and 4 bases had no gene match. The CDR3 sequence is CASSLTQGGEAFF. Written as DNA, the CDR3 is TGTGCCAGCAGCTTAACTCAGGGGGGTGAAGCTTTCTTT.

The chain links TRBV15 to TRBJ1-1; D unresolved. The CDR3 consists of 12 residues. Trimming stripped 8 bases from V and 6 bases from J, with 13 bases between. Per germline, CDR1 LNHNV and CDR2 YYDKDF (reference sequence). The CDR3 region is CATGVATAEAFF. CDR3 bases: TGTGCCACCGGGGTAGCTACAGCTGAAGCTTTCTTT. Full variable domain (missing parts from reference TRBV15 and TRBJ1-1): DAMVIQNPRYQVTQFGKPVTLSCSQTLNHNVMYWYQQKSSQAPKLLFHYYDKDFNNEADTPDNFQSRRPNTSFCFLDIRSPGLGDTAMYLCATGVATAEAFFGQGTRLTVV.

V is TRBV10-2 and J is TRBJ2-1; 7 bases line up with TRBD2. J was trimmed by 8 bases and V by 10 bases; bases with no gene match: 17. The germline gives CDR1 WSHSY, CDR2 SAAADI. This CDR3 is built from 15 residues. CDR3 sequence reads: CAISLAWEGWHEQFF. The CDR3 nucleotides read TGCGCCATATCGCTAGCGTGGGAGGGTTGGCATGAGCAGTTCTTC.

The chain has TRBV5-6 and TRBJ1-4; D gene ambiguous. Trimming removed 4 bases at V and 3 bases at J, with 10 bases between. The CDR3 is made up of 14 amino acids. Germline assignment: CDR1 SGHDT and CDR2 YYEEEE. CDR3 nucleotide sequence: TGTGCCAGCAGCCGATATAGGGCTAATGAAAAACTGTTTTTT. It specifies CASSRYRANEKLFF.

The chain uses TRBV30 and TRBJ2-5, with D unclear. This CDR3 spans 13 amino acids. Trimming took 5 bases from V and 5 from J, leaving 15 bases between them. Looked up from germline, CDR1 is GTSNPN and CDR2 is SVGIG (reference sequence). CDR3 in DNA: TGTGCCTGGGGTTTGGCGGATTGGGAGACCCAGTACTTC. As protein: CAWGLADWETQYF.

Remarks on this clone: Other DNA sequences of this sample code for an identical CDR3. This sequence joins TRBV7-2 and TRBJ1-5; D perhaps matches TRBD1 (5 bases). The CDR3 covers 13 residues. Germline CDR1 SGHTA, CDR2 FQGNSA. V gave up 5 bases and J gave up 5 bases, with 10 bases separating them. CDR3 region: CASSLGGYQPQHF. CDR3 in DNA: TGTGCCAGCAGCCTTGGGGGATATCAGCCCCAGCATTTT.

Written as DNA, the CDR3 is TGTGCCAGCAGCCAAGTGGAGACCCAGTACTTC. Translating gives CASSQVETQYF. This chain uses TRBV14 with TRBJ2-5, with D uncertain. The CDR3 runs to 11 residues. V was clipped by 1 base and J by 5 bases, with 2 bases between them. Germline CDR1 is SGHDN and CDR2 is FVKESK.